This entry lists 21 T cell receptor beta chains sequenced from one sample in a study of response to subunit inactivated influenza vaccine. TCRdb processed the RT-PCR reads anew with MiXCR; each CDR3 protein has one entry. The top ten hold over 10% of the sample, which has 450,000 to 600,000 distinct CDR3 sequences, more than 7% seen once. Specimen: PBMCs from blood, collected 23 months after vaccination. Receptors originate from a man between 50 and 69 years old who received an inactivated influenza vaccine.

V gene TRBV10-3 combines with J gene TRBJ2-7; TRBD2 agrees at 9 bases. V shed 0 bases, J shed 3 bases, and the junction held 6 bases outside the gene matches. Germline lookup yields CDR1 ENHRY and CDR2 SYGVKD. The CDR3 totals 16 residues. This CDR3 is CAISESLGTSSYEQYF. The CDR3 DNA reads as TGTGCCATCAGTGAGTCGCTGGGGACTAGCAGCTACGAGCAGTACTTC.

There are many counts of this clonotype. The rearrangement joins TRBV11-3 to TRBJ2-3, with D possibly matching TRBD1 (5 bases). The CDR3 is 14 amino acids. Germline lookup yields CDR1 SGHNT and CDR2 YENEEA. V gave up 3 bases and J gave up 4 bases, with 11 bases separating them. Here the CDR3 reads CASSFGQGADTQYF. For the CDR3, the DNA is TGTGCCAGCAGCTTTGGGCAGGGCGCAGATACGCAGTATTTT.

Ten or more counts support this clonotype. For the CDR3, the DNA is TGTGCCAGCAGCGACAGGGTCTCGCGCGATGAGCAGTTCTTC. Amino acid sequence: CASSDRVSRDEQFF. This chain joins TRBV9 and TRBJ2-1; D is possibly TRBD1 (6 bases). The CDR3 totals 14 residues. Deletions cut 3 bases from V and 8 bases from J, with 15 bases between. Germline V gives CDR1 SGDLS, CDR2 YYNGEE.

The table lists this clonotype with many counts. DNA of the CDR3: TGTGCCAGCAGTGGATGGGCGGGAGGACCACGTGCAGATACGCAGTATTTT. This gives the protein CASSGWAGGPRADTQYF. The V gene is TRBV28, the J gene TRBJ2-3, with TRBD2 matching over 8 bases. The length of the CDR3 is 17 residues. Germline-derived CDR1 and CDR2 are MDHEN and SYDVKM. The J segment lost 4 bases and the V segment lost 5 bases, leaving 14 bases of the junction unmatched.

The V gene is TRBV7-3, the J gene TRBJ2-1, with 9 positions matching TRBD2. With V trimmed by 3 bases and J by 4 bases, 7 bases remained unmatched. Germline values: CDR1 SGHTA, CDR2 FQGTGA. The CDR3 spans 16 residues. The CDR3 loop is CASSLAGGITYNEQFF. CDR3 in DNA: TGTGCCAGCAGCTTGGCGGGAGGGATAACTTACAATGAGCAGTTCTTC. Filled out from reference TRBV7-3 and TRBJ2-1, the complete variable domain reads GAGVSQTPSNKVTEKGKYVELRCDPISGHTALYWYRQSLGQGPEFLIYFQGTGAADDSGLPNDRFFAVRPEGSVSTLKIQRTERGDSAVYLCASSLAGGITYNEQFFGPGTRLTVL.

The gene calls are TRBV29-1 and TRBJ1-1, with unresolved D. The CDR3 has 11 residues. Per germline, CDR1 SQVTM and CDR2 ANQGSEA. V lost 6 bases and J 4 bases, leaving 9 bases between the germline ends. The CDR3 is CSVVQVTEAFF. In nucleotides, the CDR3 is TGCAGCGTGGTTCAGGTCACTGAAGCTTTCTTT. Full variable domain (missing parts from reference TRBV29-1 and TRBJ1-1): SAVISQKPSRDICQRGTSLTIQCQVDSQVTMMFWYRQQPGQSLTLIATANQGSEATYESGFVIDKFPISRPNLTFSTLTVSNMSPEDSSIYLCSVVQVTEAFFGQGTRLTVV.

There are many counts of this clonotype. The gene calls are TRBV6-2 or TRBV6-3 and TRBJ2-7; tentative D call: TRBD1 (5 bases). The CDR3 has 16 residues. The germline V gene has CDR1 MNHEY and CDR2 SVGEGT. Trimming took off 7 bases at V and 3 bases at J, with 22 bases between the two ends. The CDR3 loop reads CASMAAGRIVFYEQYF. CDR3 sequence (DNA): TGTGCCAGCATGGCGGCAGGGCGGATTGTTTTCTACGAGCAGTACTTC.

There are many counts of this clonotype. The chain is built from TRBV5-1 and TRBJ1-5; TRBD1 might be the D (5 bases). The germline V gene encodes CDR1 SGHRS and CDR2 YFSETQ. The V end was cut by 0 bases, the J end by 0 bases, with 7 bases between. This CDR3 has 15 residues. This chain's CDR3 is CASSLVGDSNQPQHF. The CDR3 nucleotides read TGCGCCAGCAGCTTGGTGGGGGATAGCAATCAGCCCCAGCATTTT.

This clonotype was seen a few times. In DNA, the CDR3 is TGTGCCACCAGTGATTTGTCGGGACAGGGTCTTGGGGAGCTGTTTTTT. Translated, it gives CATSDLSGQGLGELFF. J is TRBJ2-2 and V is TRBV24-1, with 9 positions matching TRBD1. The CDR3 is 16 residues long. Germline V lookup: CDR1 KGHDR, CDR2 SFDVKD. The trim removed 0 bases at V and 8 bases at J, leaving 6 bases unmatched.

This chain links TRBV10-3 with TRBJ1-3; unclear D gene. The CDR3 loop spans 14 amino acids. The V gene's germline CDR1 is ENHRY and CDR2 SYGVKD. Deletions cut 6 bases from V and 0 bases from J, with 9 bases between. The CDR3: CAIRGTTSGNTIYF. The CDR3 DNA is TGTGCCATCAGAGGCACAACCTCTGGAAACACCATATATTTT.

This clonotype was observed a few times. The chain carries TRBV7-2 and TRBJ2-2; D is undetermined. Trimming pared 0 bases from V and 0 bases from J, leaving 8 bases between. The CDR3 loop spans 16 amino acids. Germline lookup yields CDR1 SGHTA and CDR2 FQGNSA. Written as DNA, the CDR3 is TGTGCCAGCAGCTTAGCTGGGAAGACGAACACCGGGGAGCTGTTTTTT. It translates to CASSLAGKTNTGELFF.

This clonotype was picked up many times. The chain joins TRBV11-2 to TRBJ2-3; the D is unclear. V shed 2 bases and J shed 6 bases, with 6 bases lying between them. Germline values: CDR1 SGHAT, CDR2 FQNNGV. This CDR3 spans 12 amino acids. As DNA, the CDR3 is TGTGCCAGCAGCTTAAGTTCCGATACGCAGTATTTT. It encodes CASSLSSDTQYF.

This clonotype is judged medium-sized. The chain joins TRBV4-2 to TRBJ2-3; D tentatively reads TRBD1 or TRBD2 (6 bases each). Germline V gene sequence: CDR1 LGHNA, CDR2 YNFKEQ. CDR3 length: 18 residues. Trimming left V 4 bases short and J 2 bases short, with 22 bases between. The CDR3 protein is CASSPGVEGPRLTDTQYF. CDR3 sequence (DNA): TGTGCCAGCAGCCCAGGGGTGGAGGGGCCACGACTCACAGATACGCAGTATTTT.

The chain carries TRBV6-1 and TRBJ2-4, with 7 nucleotides matching TRBD2. The J segment lost 5 bases and the V segment lost 10 bases, leaving 8 bases of the junction unmatched. CDR3 length: 13 residues. Looked up from germline, CDR1 is MNHNS and CDR2 is SASEGT. CDR3 region: CATLQRDENIQYF. The DNA for the CDR3 is TGTGCCACCCTCCAGCGGGACGAAAACATTCAGTACTTC.

Comments on this clonotype: A much larger clonotype is one base distant, so this may be a read error. The chain employs TRBV11-2 and TRBJ1-1, with a possible D match to TRBD1 (5 bases). The CDR3 spans 15 residues. Germline V gene sequence: CDR1 SGHAT, CDR2 FQNNGV. The ends were cut back, 1 base at V and 1 base at J, with 10 bases in the middle. CDR3 sequence reads: CASSLGAGTNTEAFF. DNA of the CDR3: TGTGCCAGCAGCTTAGGGGCAGGGACGAACACTGAAGCTTTCTTT.

The CDR3 sequence: CASSGTTKNIQYF. CDR3 DNA sequence: TGTGCCAGCAGCGGGACAACCAAAAACATTCAGTACTTC. V and J are TRBV6-1 and TRBJ2-4, with a possible D match to TRBD1 (6 bases). The CDR3 is 13 residues long. V lost 6 bases to trimming and J lost 2 bases, with 8 bases between them. From germline, CDR1 is MNHNS and CDR2 SASEGT.

Concerning this clonotype itself: The junction does not match germline at one end; this may be a read error. V gene TRBV7-9 combines with J gene TRBJ2-7, with D possibly called TRBD1 or TRBD2 (5 bases each). There are 15 residues in the CDR3. CDR1 SEHNR and CDR2 FQNEAQ come from the germline V gene (reference sequence). CDR3 protein: CASSIARTIEGEQYF. CDR3 bases: TGTGCCAGCAGCATAGCAAGGACAATCGAGGGCGAGCAGTACTTC.

The CDR3 DNA sequence: TGCGCCAGCAGCCGAGGACAGGGGGCGAACACTGAAGCTTTCTTT. Residues: CASSRGQGANTEAFF. The rearrangement joins TRBV4-1 to TRBJ1-1; TRBD1 matches 11 bases. Germline V CDR1 and CDR2: MGHRA, YSYEKL. V was clipped by 4 bases and J by 1 base; unmatched bases: 2. The CDR3 totals 15 residues.

The table lists this clonotype with a few counts. The rearrangement uses TRBV20-1 and TRBJ2-5; weak D call: TRBD2 (6 bases). The germline V and J ends were trimmed by 1 base and 5 bases, with 14 bases remaining between them. This CDR3 comprises 14 residues. Germline-derived CDR1 and CDR2 are DFQATT and SNEGSKA (reference sequence). The CDR3, as DNA: TGCAGTGCTAGAGGGTTCGGGAGCGGGGAGACCCAGTACTTC. Its translation: CSARGFGSGETQYF.

This clonotype has ten or more counts. The V gene is TRBV12-3 or TRBV12-4, the J gene TRBJ2-5; TRBD2 matches at 8 bases. The CDR3 loop spans 13 amino acids. The V segment lost 8 bases and the J segment 4 bases; nucleotides outside the gene matches: 6. In DNA, the CDR3 is TGTGCCAGCCTAGGACTAGCTCGAGAGACCCAGTACTTC. This translates into CASLGLARETQYF.

This clonotype was seen repeatedly, ten times or more. This chain links TRBV20-1 with TRBJ2-7, with 10 bases identical to TRBD2. After removal of 3 bases from V and 1 base from J, the junction contained 9 bases not matched to a gene. This CDR3 is 16 amino acids long. Germline assignment: CDR1 DFQATT and CDR2 SNEGSKA (reference sequence). The CDR3 DNA follows: TGCAGTGCTAGTCGTGCACCGGGACTAGCGTCCTACGAGCAGTACTTC. Its translation is CSASRAPGLASYEQYF.